The 27 T cell receptor beta chains presented below share a single source sample, sequenced in a study of T-cell memory formation after mild COVID-19. TCRdb reanalysed the 5' RACE reads using MiXCR and keeps one entry per CDR3 protein. The table shows 350,000 to 450,000 distinct CDR3 sequences, with 20% to 25% occurring only once. The sequencing input was PBMCs or a T cell subset sorted from them (not recorded which). Source of these receptors: an adult woman who had mild COVID-19 (a few samples of this study predate the infection). Cell type and time point are not known.

This clonotype was detected only a few times. The V and J genes are TRBV14 and TRBJ2-1, with D hard to call. Germline-derived CDR1 and CDR2 are SGHDN and FVKESK. V gave up 0 bases and J gave up 6 bases, with 12 bases separating them. The CDR3 is made up of 15 amino acids. The CDR3 loop is CASSQDYRSFNEQFF. The CDR3 coding sequence is TGTGCCAGCAGCCAAGATTATCGGAGTTTCAATGAGCAGTTCTTC.

This chain uses TRBV7-7 with TRBJ2-7, with D perhaps matching TRBD1 or TRBD2 (5 bases each). Trimming stripped 5 bases from V and 0 bases from J, with 14 bases between. There are 15 residues in the CDR3. From germline, CDR1 is SSHAT and CDR2 FNYEAQ (reference sequence). The CDR3 bases are TGTGCCAGCAGCGTCGGGGACGCCAGCTCCTACGAGCAGTACTTC. Encoded protein: CASSVGDASSYEQYF. The full variable domain, rest sourced from reference TRBV7-7 and TRBJ2-7, is GAGVSQSPRYKVTKRGQDVTLRCDPISSHATLYWYQQALGQGPEFLTYFNYEAQPDKSGLPSDRFSAERPEGSISTLTIQRTEQRDSAMYRCASSVGDASSYEQYFGPGTRLTVT.

The genes are TRBV7-3 and TRBJ2-7, with D unresolved. The CDR3 length is 13 residues. Germline V lookup: CDR1 SGHTA, CDR2 FQGTGA. V was cut by 5 bases and J by 5 bases, with 13 bases left in between. The DNA of the CDR3 is TGTGCCAGCAGCCAGACTTCGAGAGACGAGCAGTACTTC. Protein: CASSQTSRDEQYF.

The chain is built from TRBV3-1 and TRBJ2-3, with a tentative D call TRBD2 (7 bases). Per germline, CDR1 LGHDT and CDR2 YNNKEL (reference sequence). The CDR3 is 15 amino acids. V was pared by 1 base and J by 4 bases, with 12 bases between. CDR3 bases: TGTGCCAGCAGCCAAGGCGGGGGCCCATCAGATACGCAGTATTTT. Translation gives CASSQGGGPSDTQYF.

This clonotype was detected ten times or more. The chain has TRBV29-1 and TRBJ1-1; D remains unclear. CDR1 is SQVTM and CDR2 is ANQGSEA in the germline V gene. This CDR3 region has 12 residues. V was cut by 4 bases and J by 3 bases, with 9 bases left in between. The CDR3 region has the DNA TGCAGCGTTGTCCGAAGTGACACTGAAGCTTTCTTT. It encodes CSVVRSDTEAFF.

The genes are TRBV10-3 and TRBJ2-2; D possibly corresponds to TRBD2 (6 bases). CDR1 and CDR2 from the germline V gene are ENHRY and SYGVKD. Trimming left V 4 bases short and J 4 bases short, with 13 bases between. The CDR3 sequence is 15 residues long. The CDR3 nucleotides are TGTGCCATCAGTGCGCGGGGACCCCCCACCGGGGAGCTGTTTTTT. It codes for CAISARGPPTGELFF.

V is TRBV14 and J is TRBJ1-2; 7 bases align to TRBD1. This CDR3 spans 14 amino acids. V lost 0 bases to trimming and J lost 8 bases; unmatched junction nucleotides: 6. Germline V lookup: CDR1 SGHDN, CDR2 FVKESK. The CDR3, as DNA: TGTGCCAGCAGCCAAGATACAGGGGCGGGAGGCTACACCTTC. This sequence encodes CASSQDTGAGGYTF.

V gene TRBV3-1 combines with J gene TRBJ1-2; D uncertain. Germline V CDR1 and CDR2: LGHDT, YNNKEL (reference sequence). The CDR3 extends over 14 amino acids. Trimming stripped 6 bases from V and 8 bases from J, with 19 bases between. The DNA for the CDR3 is TGTGCCAGCAGGCGGGAGGCCCTGGCGGGAGGCTACACCTTC. The encoded protein is CASRREALAGGYTF.

V and J are TRBV29-1 and TRBJ2-1, with TRBD1 matching over 8 bases. The CDR3 has 14 amino acids. Germline lookup yields CDR1 SQVTM and CDR2 ANQGSEA. Unmatched junction bases numbered 13, after V lost 8 bases and J lost 7 bases. The CDR3 DNA sequence: TGCAGCCTCGATGGGGGCAGGGGGCAAAATGAGCAGTTCTTC. This codes for CSLDGGRGQNEQFF.

The CDR3 loop reads CASSRPTGTGNTIYF. CDR3 coding DNA: TGTGCCAGCAGCCGGCCGACAGGGACTGGAAACACCATATATTTT. The chain joins TRBV12-3 or TRBV12-4 to TRBJ1-3, with 7 bases aligning to TRBD1. J gave up 2 bases and V 6 bases, and 7 bases lay outside the gene matches. The CDR3 contains 15 residues.

The rearrangement links TRBV6-5 to TRBJ2-7; 7 bases align to TRBD2. Germline V gene lookup returns CDR1 MNHEY and CDR2 SVGAGI. V gave up 8 bases and J gave up 1 base; unmatched junction bases: 14. This CDR3 is 16 amino acids long. The CDR3 DNA reads as TGTGCCAGCTCCTCCGGGGCAAGCGGGGAATCCTACGAGCAGTACTTC. This translates into CASSSGASGESYEQYF.

This sequence joins TRBV11-2 and TRBJ2-7, with no clear D. This CDR3 is built from 14 residues. Per the germline V gene, CDR1 is SGHAT and CDR2 is FQNNGV. V was pared by 6 bases and J by 4 bases, with 16 bases between. The CDR3 coding sequence is TGTGCCAGCAGAGGAGAAGGGCCTATTTACGAGCAGTACTTC. Amino acid sequence: CASRGEGPIYEQYF. Filled out from reference TRBV11-2 and TRBJ2-7, the complete variable domain reads EAGVAQSPRYKIIEKRQSVAFWCNPISGHATLYWYQQILGQGPKLLIQFQNNGVVDDSQLPKDRFSAERLKGVDSTLKIQPAKLEDSAVYLCASRGEGPIYEQYFGPGTRLTVT.

V and J are TRBV5-6 and TRBJ2-7; no definite D call. CDR3 length equals 14 residues. V shed 0 bases and J shed 1 base, with 8 bases lying between them. Looked up from germline, CDR1 is SGHDT and CDR2 is YYEEEE. CDR3: CASSLGSESYEQYF. The CDR3 nucleotides read TGTGCCAGCAGCTTGGGGTCTGAATCCTACGAGCAGTACTTC.

The chain uses TRBV29-1 and TRBJ2-7, with 10 bases matching TRBD1. Losses at the gene ends were 5 bases for V and 2 bases for J; bases not matched to a gene: 6. The germline V gene has CDR1 SQVTM and CDR2 ANQGSEA. The CDR3 length is 14 residues. CDR3: CSVTRQGATYEQYF. Here the CDR3 DNA reads TGCAGCGTTACTCGACAGGGGGCTACCTACGAGCAGTACTTC.

The V gene is TRBV24-1, the J gene TRBJ2-5, with D possibly being TRBD1 (6 bases). The CDR3 consists of 15 residues. V was shortened by 3 bases and J by 1 base, with 11 bases between the two germline ends. Per the germline V gene, CDR1 is KGHDR and CDR2 is SFDVKD. CDR3 loop: CATSDPLDSQETQYF. The CDR3 DNA reads TGTGCCACCAGTGATCCCTTGGACAGCCAAGAGACCCAGTACTTC.

This clonotype was counted between two and nine times. This chain links TRBV5-1 with TRBJ1-1; D gene unclear. V lost 3 bases and J lost 3, with 15 bases in between. In germline, CDR1 is SGHRS, CDR2 YFSETQ. The CDR3 runs 15 residues. The CDR3 spells CASSSRHSLDTEAFF. In nucleotides, the CDR3 is TGCGCCAGCAGCTCCCGACATTCTTTGGACACTGAAGCTTTCTTT.

The chain has TRBV21-1 and TRBJ1-4; the table gives TRBD1 as D, unverified against the DNA. TRBV21-1 is labeled a pseudogene. There are 15 residues in the CDR3. The CDR3 sequence is CASSSRAQGDEKLFF. DNA of the CDR3: TGTGCCAGCAGCTCAAGGGCACAGGGAGACGAAAAACTGTTTTTT.

The rearrangement links TRBV12-3 or TRBV12-4 to TRBJ1-5; 9 nucleotides align to TRBD1. There are 15 residues in the CDR3. V trimming: 6 bases; J trimming: 2 bases; junction bases outside the gene matches: 5. This CDR3 is CASSRDRAGNQPQHF. CDR3 DNA: TGTGCCAGCAGCCGGGACAGGGCTGGCAATCAGCCCCAGCATTTT.

Ten or more counts support this clonotype. The chain has TRBV27 and TRBJ2-2; no clear D gene. Per germline, CDR1 MNHEY and CDR2 SMNVEV (reference sequence). The CDR3 has 13 amino acids. V lost 5 bases, J lost 6 bases, and 10 bases lay in between. The CDR3 coding sequence is TGTGCCAGCAGTATCCTTCTATCCGGGGAGCTGTTTTTT. Protein: CASSILLSGELFF.

The CDR3 DNA is TGTGCCAGCAGTTCTCCCCAGGCCGATGGCTACACCTTC. Its protein product is CASSSPQADGYTF. The chain has TRBV6-6 and TRBJ1-2; D gene ambiguous. The V and J ends lost 4 bases and 6 bases respectively, with 12 bases between them. The CDR3 spans 13 residues. CDR1 and CDR2 from the germline V gene are MNHNY and SVGAGI (reference sequence).

Of note for this clonotype: An end of the junction does not agree with germline; a read error may underlie this. J is TRBJ2-1 and V is TRBV5-1; the D gene is possibly TRBD1 (6 bases). CDR3 length equals 17 residues. Germline lookup yields CDR1 SGHRS and CDR2 YFSETQ. Here the CDR3 reads CSSSLDSAAVAQGGQFF. In nucleotides, the CDR3 is TGCTCCAGCAGCTTGGATTCGGCAGCGGTCGCCCAAGGGGGGCAGTTCTTC.

V and J are TRBV12-3 or TRBV12-4 and TRBJ2-1; 9 bases match TRBD2. The CDR3 spans 15 residues. Trimming at V came to 1 base and at J to 6 bases, leaving 4 bases not matched to a gene. In DNA, the CDR3 is TGTGCCAGCAGTTTAGGCGGGGGGGCCGCCAATGAGCAGTTCTTC. The encoded protein is CASSLGGGAANEQFF.

This clonotype was found a few times. The chain recombines TRBV12-3 or TRBV12-4 with TRBJ2-5, with a weak D call TRBD1 (7 bases). The CDR3 length is 16 residues. Trimming stripped 3 bases from V and 4 bases from J, with 18 bases between. Here the CDR3 DNA reads TGTGCCAGCAGTTTTGGGGGGACAGTGGGCGGAGAGACCCAGTACTTC. Its protein product is CASSFGGTVGGETQYF.

This clonotype was counted a few times. The chain links TRBV30 to TRBJ2-1, with D perhaps matching TRBD1 (5 bases). Germline V lookup: CDR1 GTSNPN, CDR2 SVGIG (reference sequence). This CDR3 spans 14 amino acids. V was trimmed by 7 bases and J by 6 bases, leaving 19 bases between them. The CDR3 loop reads CAYAVWQGRNEQFF. CDR3 DNA: TGTGCCTACGCGGTATGGCAGGGTCGCAATGAGCAGTTCTTC.

This sequence joins TRBV5-1 and TRBJ2-1; D not certain. V was trimmed by 0 bases and J by 1 base, leaving 5 bases between them. The CDR3 extends over 14 amino acids. The germline CDR1 and CDR2 sequences are SGHRS and YFSETQ. The DNA for the CDR3 is TGCGCCAGCAGCTTGGAACGATCCTACAATGAGCAGTTCTTC. As protein: CASSLERSYNEQFF.

Only one count was recorded for this clonotype. V and J are TRBV7-6 and TRBJ2-1; 12 bases line up with TRBD2. Germline V gene lookup returns CDR1 SGHVS and CDR2 FNYEAQ. V lost 4 bases and J lost 6; bases outside the gene matches: 1. CDR3 length: 14 residues. The CDR3 region has the DNA TGTGCCAGCAGCTGGACTAGCGGGGCCAATGAGCAGTTCTTC. It encodes CASSWTSGANEQFF.

There are a few counts of this clonotype. This chain uses TRBV7-9 with TRBJ1-2, with 11 bases identical to TRBD1. Germline assignment: CDR1 SEHNR and CDR2 FQNEAQ (reference sequence). J lost 6 bases, V lost 4 bases, and 7 bases had no gene match. The CDR3 runs 15 residues. CDR3 amino acids: CASSWGQGGEDGYTF. CDR3 coding DNA: TGTGCCAGCAGCTGGGGACAGGGGGGGGAAGATGGCTACACCTTC.